The 5 T cell receptor beta chains reported below all come from one sample, sequenced in a study of blood T cell repertoires in COVID-19. The data were produced by immunoSEQ multiplex PCR, yet TCRdb's version contains in-frame clones alone and is incomplete. The repertoire holds about 62,000 clones, approximately 92% seen once, with under 20% in the top ten. Sequencing was carried out using peripheral blood. These receptors were collected from a woman in her fifties or sixties with COVID-19, enrolled during active disease.

V and J are TRBV4-3 and TRBJ2-7; possibly TRBD2 for D (6 bases). The CDR3 is 15 residues long. Between the trimmed V and J ends, which lost 3 bases and 6 bases, there was a span of 18 bases. CDR1 and CDR2 from the germline V gene are LGHNA and YSLEER. The CDR3 DNA sequence: TGCGCCAGCAGCCAGAACCGGGACGGACTACTCGAGCAGTACTTC. Its protein product is CASSQNRDGLLEQYF.

This clone has just one count. This rearrangement joins TRBV10-2 to TRBJ2-2; the D gene is possibly TRBD1 (5 bases). CDR1 is WSHSY and CDR2 is SAAADI in the germline V gene. Deletions cut 2 bases from V and 2 bases from J, with 9 bases between. The CDR3 has 15 residues. The CDR3 spells CASSETQGNTGELFF. The DNA of the CDR3 is TGCGCCAGCAGTGAGACTCAGGGAAACACCGGGGAGCTGTTTTTT.

V and J are TRBV28 and TRBJ1-1, with D unclear. The V gene lost 5 bases and the J gene lost 4 bases, with 11 bases spanning the gap. Per the germline V gene, CDR1 is MDHEN and CDR2 is SYDVKM. The CDR3 is 13 amino acids. CDR3 coding DNA: TGTGCCAGCAGTGCCGTCCTATTCACTGAAGCTTTCTTT. This encodes CASSAVLFTEAFF.

The V call is TRBV27, the J call TRBJ1-6, with D maybe TRBD1 (6 bases). V was clipped by 8 bases and J by 2 bases, with 13 bases between them. The germline V gene has CDR1 MNHEY and CDR2 SMNVEV (reference sequence). The CDR3 totals 15 residues. CDR3 coding DNA: TGTGCCAGCGGACCCCAGGGGACCTATAATTCACCCCTCCACTTT. Translation: CASGPQGTYNSPLHF.

V and J are TRBV12-5 and TRBJ1-3; possibly TRBD1 for D (6 bases). This CDR3 is built from 17 residues. Trimming stripped 5 bases from V and 0 bases from J, with 17 bases between. Germline V gene sequence: CDR1 LGHNT, CDR2 FRNRAP. CDR3 in amino acids: CASGRGAGSNSGNTIYF. CDR3 nucleotides: TGTGCTAGTGGTCGGGGGGCAGGATCGAACTCTGGAAACACCATATATTTT.